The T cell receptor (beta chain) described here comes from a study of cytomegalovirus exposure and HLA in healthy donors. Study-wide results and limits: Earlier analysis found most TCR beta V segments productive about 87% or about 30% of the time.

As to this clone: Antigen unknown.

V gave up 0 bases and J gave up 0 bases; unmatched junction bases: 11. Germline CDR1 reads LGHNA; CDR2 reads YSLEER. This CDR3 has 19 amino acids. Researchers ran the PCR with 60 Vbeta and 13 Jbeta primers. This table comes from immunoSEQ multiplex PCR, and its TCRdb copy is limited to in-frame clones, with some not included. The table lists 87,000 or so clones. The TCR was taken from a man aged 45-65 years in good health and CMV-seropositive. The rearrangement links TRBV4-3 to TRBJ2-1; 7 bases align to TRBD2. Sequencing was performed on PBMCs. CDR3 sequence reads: CASSQDIVRRTSSYNEQFF. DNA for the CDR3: TGCGCCAGCAGCCAAGATATCGTCAGGAGGACTAGCTCCTACAATGAGCAGTTCTTC.